The 14 T cell receptor beta chains in this list originate from one sample, sequenced in a study of spatial heterogeneity in lung cancer (dated 2019 in TCRdb). On the study overall, not on this receptor specifically: The tumor nonsynonymous mutation count correlated with the number of expanded intratumoral alpha and beta TCRs.

The antigens these receptors bind are not known. The library was obtained by 5' RACE. For sequencing, a NextSeq 500 was employed. In TCRdb, the public reads were trimmed at Q25 with fastp and aligned with MiXCR, with productive beta chains retained. Under each unique CDR3 protein, matching rows form one entry showing the most common genes and DNA. The sample includes 100,000 or so distinct CDR3 sequences, with nearly 4.5% observed a single time. Together, the top ten hold about 20% of the sample. The label giving this sample's time point can be read as: sample taken at primary tumor resection. The sequencing here drew on lung tumor tissue, taken at surgery. These TCRs come from a male donor with early-stage non-small cell lung cancer.

This clonotype was recorded at least ten times. The chain links TRBV20-1 to TRBJ1-1; D not resolved. Germline CDR1 and CDR2: DFQATT and SNEGSKA (reference sequence). Trimming removed 0 bases from V and 2 bases from J, with 7 bases in between. The CDR3 sequence is 13 residues long. CDR3 sequence: CSARDPENTEAFF. CDR3 sequence (DNA): TGCAGTGCTAGAGATCCGGAAAACACTGAAGCTTTCTTT.

This clonotype came up many times. The genes are TRBV5-1 and TRBJ2-3, with 10 positions matching TRBD2. Germline lookup yields CDR1 SGHRS and CDR2 YFSETQ. The ends lost 4 bases at V and 6 bases at J; junction bases unmatched: 11. CDR3 size: 16 residues. Written as DNA, the CDR3 is TGCGCCAGCAGCCCCTTGGCTAGCGGGAGTTCGGATACGCAGTATTTT. Its protein is CASSPLASGSSDTQYF.

The chain is built from TRBV12-3 or TRBV12-4 and TRBJ2-1, with no clear D. The CDR3 is made up of 16 amino acids. V gave up 5 bases and J gave up 1 base, with 15 bases separating them. This CDR3 is CASSDPVVGSYNEQFF. CDR3 sequence (DNA): TGTGCCAGCAGTGATCCGGTGGTCGGGTCCTACAATGAGCAGTTCTTC.

This clonotype was recorded many times. V and J are TRBV19 and TRBJ1-2, with 7 bases aligning to TRBD1. This CDR3 has 16 residues. Germline CDR1 and CDR2: LNHDA and SQIVND (reference sequence). V lost 7 bases to trimming and J lost 3 bases; unmatched junction nucleotides: 14. As DNA, the CDR3 is TGTGCCAGTAACAGTGGTCCGCGCGGGACAGACTATGGCTACACCTTC. This encodes CASNSGPRGTDYGYTF.

In its sample, this clonotype was seen many times. The chain recombines TRBV29-1 with TRBJ2-1; 7 bases fit TRBD1. The V gene's germline CDR1 is SQVTM and CDR2 ANQGSEA. The J segment lost 6 bases and the V segment lost 5 bases, leaving 7 bases of the junction unmatched. The CDR3 spans 13 residues. CDR3 sequence (DNA): TGCAGCGTTCCCCCAGGGGGTCGCAATGAGCAGTTCTTC. It specifies CSVPPGGRNEQFF.

This clonotype showed up many times. J is TRBJ2-7 and V is TRBV13, with D tentatively TRBD2 (5 bases). The V end lost 6 bases, the J end lost 2 bases, and 17 bases lay between the germline ends. Per the germline V gene, CDR1 is PRHDT and CDR2 is FYEKMQ (reference sequence). The CDR3 is 15 amino acids. CDR3 nucleotides: TGTGCCAGCAGGTTTAGCGATGAGGGTACCTACGAGCAGTACTTC. Translating gives CASRFSDEGTYEQYF.

This clonotype was seen repeatedly, ten times or more. The chain employs TRBV6-6 and TRBJ1-5, with 7 bases that match TRBD1. Germline V gene data show CDR1 as MNHNY and CDR2 as SVGAGI (reference sequence). CDR3 length: 14 residues. With V trimmed by 4 bases and J by 3 bases, 3 bases remained unmatched. The CDR3 DNA is TGTGCCAGCAGTTCGGGACAGCACAATCAGCCCCAGCATTTT. Translated: CASSSGQHNQPQHF.

The rearrangement uses TRBV9 and TRBJ2-3, with TRBD2 matching over 11 bases. Germline lookup yields CDR1 SGDLS and CDR2 YYNGEE. This CDR3 comprises 15 residues. V was pared by 4 bases and J by 6 bases, with 7 bases of the junction left unmatched. The CDR3 DNA reads as TGTGCCAGCAGCTCGAGGTGGACTAGCGGGGATACGCAGTATTTT. This gives the protein CASSSRWTSGDTQYF.

This clonotype was recorded at least ten times. The chain is built from TRBV6-5 and TRBJ2-1, with 13 bases identical to TRBD2. Germline V lookup: CDR1 MNHEY, CDR2 SVGAGI. The CDR3 has 16 amino acids. V was pared by 2 bases and J by 8 bases, with 6 bases of the junction left unmatched. The chain's CDR3 is CASSYRTSGRADEQFF. As DNA, the CDR3 is TGTGCCAGCAGTTACCGAACTAGCGGGAGGGCCGATGAGCAGTTCTTC.

This clonotype was detected many times. This chain connects TRBV29-1 to TRBJ1-1; a possible D gene is TRBD1 (5 bases). CDR1 SQVTM and CDR2 ANQGSEA come from the germline V gene. V gave up 4 bases and J gave up 1 base, with 13 bases separating them. This CDR3 is built from 14 residues. CDR3 amino acids: CSVAHGGGNTEAFF. The DNA for the CDR3 is TGCAGCGTTGCGCACGGCGGGGGGAACACTGAAGCTTTCTTT.

This clonotype was detected only a few times. The chain employs TRBV6-1 and TRBJ2-3, with D perhaps matching TRBD1 (6 bases). V was clipped by 7 bases and J by 2 bases, with 10 bases between them. This CDR3 has 13 residues. Germline V gene data show CDR1 as MNHNS and CDR2 as SASEGT. The CDR3 sequence: CASKAGATDTQYF. The CDR3 nucleotides read TGTGCCAGCAAGGCAGGGGCCACAGATACGCAGTATTTT.

This clonotype was seen many times. This chain connects TRBV5-1 to TRBJ2-3; the D is unclear. V lost 0 bases, J lost 8 bases, and 10 bases lay in between. In germline, CDR1 is SGHRS, CDR2 YFSETQ. The CDR3 is 13 amino acids. In DNA form, the CDR3 reads TGCGCCAGCAGCTTGGCCTTCTTGAGTACGCAGTATTTT. Residues: CASSLAFLSTQYF.

This clonotype was seen at least ten times. The chain is built from TRBV11-2 and TRBJ2-2; D unresolved. This CDR3 contains 15 residues. Between the trimmed V and J ends, which lost 1 base and 0 bases, there was a span of 6 bases. Germline V gene lookup returns CDR1 SGHAT and CDR2 FQNNGV. The CDR3 loop reads CASSLGPPNTGELFF. In nucleotides, the CDR3 is TGTGCCAGCAGCTTAGGACCGCCGAACACCGGGGAGCTGTTTTTT.

The V and J genes are TRBV28 and TRBJ2-7, with 8 bases aligning to TRBD1. The CDR3 consists of 14 residues. The J segment lost 7 bases and the V segment lost 3 bases, leaving 8 bases of the junction unmatched. Germline V gene lookup returns CDR1 MDHEN and CDR2 SYDVKM. DNA for the CDR3: TGTGCCAGCAGTTTCAGGGGGCTCCAAATGGAGCAGTACTTC. Translating gives CASSFRGLQMEQYF.